The subject of this entry is one T cell receptor beta chain. What it binds is not known. The data were taken from a study of cytomegalovirus exposure and HLA in healthy donors. Findings of the study overall: Previously analyzed data showed that most TCR beta V segments were productive at a frequency of about 87% or about 30%. Several of the most significant clusters appeared, in a later analysis, to be linked to common viral pathogens. A later analysis, which compared TCR beta chains of equal frequency, found the HLA-associated ones more clonally expanded.

The CDR3 contains 12 residues. CDR1 is LGHNA and CDR2 is YSLEER in the germline V gene. Deletions cut 1 base from V and 6 bases from J, with 5 bases between. All donors participated as healthy donors of bone marrow. Use of 60 Vbeta and 13 Jbeta primers characterized the PCR. The data were produced by immunoSEQ multiplex PCR, yet TCRdb's version contains in-frame clones alone and is incomplete. Of fewer than 140,000 clones in the sample, over 70% were seen once. Sequenced sample: PBMCs. The chain links TRBV4-3 to TRBJ2-3; D gene ambiguous. This TCR derives from a male donor in good health and CMV-seropositive. This CDR3 is CASSQARDTQYF. The CDR3, as DNA: TGCGCCAGCAGCCAAGCCCGGGATACGCAGTATTTT.